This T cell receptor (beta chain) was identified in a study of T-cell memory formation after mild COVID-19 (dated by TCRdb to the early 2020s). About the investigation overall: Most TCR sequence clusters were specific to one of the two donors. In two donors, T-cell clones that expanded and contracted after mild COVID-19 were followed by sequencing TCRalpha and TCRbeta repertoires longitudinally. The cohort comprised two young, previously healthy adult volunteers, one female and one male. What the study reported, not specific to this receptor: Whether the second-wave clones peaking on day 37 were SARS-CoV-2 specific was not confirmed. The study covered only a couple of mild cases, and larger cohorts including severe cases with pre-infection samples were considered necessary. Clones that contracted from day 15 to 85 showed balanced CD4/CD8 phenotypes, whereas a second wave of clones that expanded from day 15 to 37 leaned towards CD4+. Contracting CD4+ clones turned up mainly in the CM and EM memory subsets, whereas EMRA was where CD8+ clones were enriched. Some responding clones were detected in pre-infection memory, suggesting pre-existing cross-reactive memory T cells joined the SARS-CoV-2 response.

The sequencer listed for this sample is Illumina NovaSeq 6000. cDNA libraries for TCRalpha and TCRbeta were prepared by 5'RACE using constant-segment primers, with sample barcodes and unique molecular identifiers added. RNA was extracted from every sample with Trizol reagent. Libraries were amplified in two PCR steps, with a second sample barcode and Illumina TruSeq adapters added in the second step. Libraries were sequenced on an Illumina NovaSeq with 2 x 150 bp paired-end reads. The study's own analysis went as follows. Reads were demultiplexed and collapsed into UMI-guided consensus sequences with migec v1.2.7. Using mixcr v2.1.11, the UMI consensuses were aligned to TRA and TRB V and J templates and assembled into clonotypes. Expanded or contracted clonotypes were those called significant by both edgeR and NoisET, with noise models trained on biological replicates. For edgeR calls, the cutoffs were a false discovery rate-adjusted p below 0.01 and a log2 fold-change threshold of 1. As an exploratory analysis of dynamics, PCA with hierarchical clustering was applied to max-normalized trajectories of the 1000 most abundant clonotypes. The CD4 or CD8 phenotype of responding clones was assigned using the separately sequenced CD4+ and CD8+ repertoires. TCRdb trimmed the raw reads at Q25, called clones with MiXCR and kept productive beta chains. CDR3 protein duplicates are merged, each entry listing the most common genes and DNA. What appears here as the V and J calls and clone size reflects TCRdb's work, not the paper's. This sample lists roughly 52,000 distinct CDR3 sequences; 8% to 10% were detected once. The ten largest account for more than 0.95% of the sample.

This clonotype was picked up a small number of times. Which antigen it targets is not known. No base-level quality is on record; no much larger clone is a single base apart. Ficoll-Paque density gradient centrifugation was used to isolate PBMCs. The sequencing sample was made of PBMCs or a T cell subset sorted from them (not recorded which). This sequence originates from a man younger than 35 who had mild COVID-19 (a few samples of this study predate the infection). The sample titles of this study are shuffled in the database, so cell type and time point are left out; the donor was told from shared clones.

The CDR3 protein: CASSYGLQETQYF. The bases read TGTGCCAGCAGTTACGGACTTCAAGAGACCCAGTACTTC. The chain was built from TRBV6-2 or TRBV6-3 and TRBJ2-5; the D gene is perhaps TRBD2, on 5 matching bases. The trim is 2 bases for V and 2 bases for J, with a gap of 6 bases between the germline ends. Including the terminal cysteine and phenylalanine, the CDR3 comprises 13 residues. Only the CDR3 region is kept as DNA, spanning 39 bases read in frame from base 1. For CDR1 and CDR2, the germline V gene lists MNHEY and SVGEGT.